The 20 T cell receptor beta chains listed next were all sequenced from one sample in a study of cytomegalovirus exposure and HLA in healthy donors (dated by TCRdb to 2015 to 2018). Library method: the immunoSEQ multiplex PCR assay. For the multiplex PCR, a mixture combining 60 forward primers for TCR Vbeta segments and 13 reverse primers for TCR Jbeta segments was used. Here the immuneACCESS table is served through TCRdb, limited to in-frame sequences with V and J called. Missing clones are a known gap in these copies; in checked studies unresolved V genes cover under half, and the rest lacks a known reason. This sample's table contains 87,000 or so clones. 15% of the sample is taken by the ten largest. Sequencing was done on a sample of PBMCs. The receptors come from a man aged 50 to 60 in good health and CMV-seropositive.

The chain has TRBV30 and TRBJ1-4, with a tentative D call TRBD1 (5 bases). Deletions cut 4 bases from V and 5 bases from J, with 14 bases between. The CDR3 is 14 amino acids. Germline V lookup: CDR1 GTSNPN, CDR2 SVGIG (reference sequence). CDR3 nucleotides: TGTGCCTGGATTCAATCAGGGCTGAATGAAAAACTGTTTTTT. Protein product: CAWIQSGLNEKLFF.

The genes are TRBV6-1 and TRBJ1-1, with D possibly being TRBD1 (5 bases). The CDR3 covers 14 residues. With 8 bases removed from V and 2 bases from J, the gap between germline ends came to 15 bases. Germline-derived CDR1 and CDR2 are MNHNS and SASEGT. The CDR3 sequence: CASGGTAGNTEAFF. CDR3 coding DNA: TGTGCCAGCGGCGGGACGGCGGGTAACACTGAAGCTTTCTTT.

This rearrangement joins TRBV5-6 to TRBJ2-7; TRBD2 matches 7 bases. CDR3 length: 13 amino acids. Germline CDR1 and CDR2: SGHDT and YYEEEE. J lost 5 bases, V lost 4 bases, and 6 bases had no gene match. CDR3 protein: CASSRGVGHEQYV. The CDR3 region has the DNA TGTGCCAGCAGCCGGGGGGTCGGACACGAGCAGTACGTC.

V usage is TRBV11-3 and J usage is TRBJ1-2; 8 bases are a match to TRBD1. The CDR3 consists of 12 residues. V lost 5 bases to trimming and J lost 8 bases; unmatched junction nucleotides: 4. Germline CDR1 reads SGHNT; CDR2 reads YENEEA. CDR3 protein: CASSGQGKGYTF. The CDR3 DNA follows: TGTGCCAGCAGCGGACAGGGAAAGGGCTACACCTTC.

The chain employs TRBV6-6 and TRBJ2-5; TRBD2 agrees at 10 bases. Trimming took 6 bases from V and 5 from J; bases not matched to a gene: 12. Germline V gene sequence: CDR1 MNHNY, CDR2 SVGAGI (reference sequence). There are 16 residues in the CDR3. The CDR3 loop reads CASRERASGRWETQYF. The DNA of the CDR3 is TGTGCCAGCAGAGAAAGGGCTAGCGGGAGATGGGAGACCCAGTACTTC.

The V call is TRBV2, the J call TRBJ2-2; TRBD1 might be the D (5 bases). Trimming left V 4 bases short and J 4 bases short, with 10 bases between. CDR1 and CDR2 (germline): SNHLY, FYNNEI. The CDR3 covers 14 residues. The CDR3 DNA reads as TGTGCCAGCAGTGTGACAGCACCCACCGGGGAGCTGTTTTTT. Translated, it gives CASSVTAPTGELFF. Together with reference TRBV2 and TRBJ2-2, the CDR3 gives the full variable domain: EPEVTQTPSHQVTQMGQEVILRCVPISNHLYFYWYRQILGQKVEFLVSFYNNEISEKSEIFDDQFSVERPDGSNFTLKIRSTKLEDSAMYFCASSVTAPTGELFFGEGSRLTVL.

V and J are TRBV5-1 and TRBJ2-1; 7 bases agree with TRBD2. The CDR3 spans 14 residues. Trimming removed 2 bases from V and 7 bases from J; junction bases left unmatched: 6. Looked up from germline, CDR1 is SGHRS and CDR2 is YFSETQ. CDR3 loop: CASSFLADTNEQFF. Written as DNA, the CDR3 is TGCGCCAGCAGCTTCCTAGCGGATACTAATGAGCAGTTCTTC.

The V and J genes are TRBV11-3 and TRBJ2-7; TRBD2 matches at 11 bases. The CDR3 runs 16 residues. V lost 5 bases, J lost 7 bases, and 13 bases stayed unmatched. CDR1 SGHNT and CDR2 YENEEA come from the germline V gene. Here the CDR3 reads CASSLSGTSGTREQYF. The DNA of the CDR3 is TGTGCCAGCAGCCTCTCCGGGACTAGCGGTACTCGAGAGCAGTACTTC.

CDR3 protein: CASRGGLAANTGELFF. The CDR3 nucleotides read TGCGCCAGCAGGGGGGGGCTAGCGGCAAACACCGGGGAGCTGTTTTTT. The genes are TRBV10-2 and TRBJ2-2, with D perhaps matching TRBD2 (7 bases). Trimming pared 6 bases from V and 2 bases from J, leaving 16 bases between. This CDR3 has 16 amino acids. Germline loops: CDR1 WSHSY, CDR2 SAAADI.

J is TRBJ1-5 and V is TRBV2; D gene unclear. CDR3 length: 11 residues. Germline lookup yields CDR1 SNHLY and CDR2 FYNNEI. Trimming cost V 3 bases and J 6 bases, with 3 bases left between them. The CDR3 nucleotides are TGTGCCAGCAGTGATCGTCAGCCCCAGCATTTT. This translates into CASSDRQPQHF.

This chain joins TRBV29-1 and TRBJ2-3; no clear D. The V end lost 4 bases, the J end lost 4 bases, and 15 bases lay between the germline ends. There are 14 residues in the CDR3. CDR1 is SQVTM and CDR2 is ANQGSEA in the germline V gene. The CDR3 DNA is TGCAGCGTTGTTGGGCAGGTCCCCGCAGATACGCAGTATTTT. This sequence encodes CSVVGQVPADTQYF.

The V call is TRBV29-1, the J call TRBJ2-1; 8 bases match TRBD2. Germline lookup yields CDR1 SQVTM and CDR2 ANQGSEA. The CDR3 loop spans 19 amino acids. Trimming took 0 bases from V and 8 from J; bases not matched to a gene: 21. This CDR3 is CSVEEWGSGVTRFGDEQFF. The DNA of the CDR3 is TGCAGCGTTGAAGAATGGGGTAGCGGGGTCACCCGTTTTGGGGATGAGCAGTTCTTC.

This chain links TRBV11-3 with TRBJ2-3; a possible D gene is TRBD1 (6 bases). The V end lost 4 bases, the J end lost 2 bases, and 7 bases lay between the germline ends. Germline values: CDR1 SGHNT, CDR2 YENEEA. The CDR3 is 13 residues long. This chain's CDR3 is CASSWTDTDTQYF. The CDR3 nucleotides read TGTGCCAGCAGCTGGACAGACACAGATACGCAGTATTTT.

This rearrangement joins TRBV6-5 to TRBJ1-1, with D maybe TRBD1 (5 bases). Trimming left V 4 bases short and J 4 bases short, with 13 bases between. Germline CDR1 MNHEY, CDR2 SVGAGI. CDR3 size: 14 residues. In DNA, the CDR3 is TGTGCCAGCAGTTCCGACAGAGCCTGCACTGAAGCTTTCTTT. This codes for CASSSDRACTEAFF.

This chain joins TRBV7-3 and TRBJ1-2; 9 bases line up with TRBD1. V lost 5 bases to trimming and J lost 4 bases; unmatched junction nucleotides: 5. The CDR3 covers 14 residues. The germline V gene has CDR1 SGHTA and CDR2 FQGTGA. The CDR3 spells CASSPTGGGYGYTF. The CDR3 coding sequence is TGTGCCAGCAGCCCTACAGGGGGCGGCTATGGCTACACCTTC.

The chain combines TRBV19 with TRBJ2-3; 8 nucleotides line up with TRBD2. Losses at the gene ends were 5 bases for V and 3 bases for J; bases not matched to a gene: 13. CDR3 length equals 17 residues. In germline, CDR1 is LNHDA, CDR2 SQIVND (reference sequence). The CDR3 DNA reads as TGTGCCAGTAGTTCTGTGGCAGCGGGAGTCAGAACAGATACGCAGTATTTT. Its translation is CASSSVAAGVRTDTQYF.

The V and J genes are TRBV5-4 and TRBJ2-1; TRBD1 matches 10 bases. Germline V lookup: CDR1 SGHNT, CDR2 YYREEE (reference sequence). The CDR3 spans 15 residues. V lost 5 bases to trimming and J lost 8 bases; unmatched junction nucleotides: 10. The CDR3 DNA follows: TGTGCCAGCAGACCCGGGACAGGGGTTTGGGATGAGCAGTTCTTC. It codes for CASRPGTGVWDEQFF.

The genes are TRBV2 and TRBJ2-1; TRBD2 aligns across 12 bases. Germline V gene data show CDR1 as SNHLY and CDR2 as FYNNEI. Losses at the gene ends were 5 bases for V and 4 bases for J; bases not matched to a gene: 6. The CDR3 loop spans 16 amino acids. The CDR3: CASSQPSGRAYNEQFF. As DNA, the CDR3 is TGTGCCAGCAGTCAACCTAGCGGGAGGGCTTACAATGAGCAGTTCTTC.

This chain connects TRBV11-1 to TRBJ1-2; D possibly corresponds to TRBD1 (5 bases). V gave up 5 bases and J gave up 6 bases, with 13 bases separating them. CDR3 size: 13 residues. Germline CDR1 is SGHAT and CDR2 is FQDESV (reference sequence). The CDR3 DNA follows: TGTGCCAGCAGCCCCAGGGTCCCAGATGGCTACACCTTC. This sequence encodes CASSPRVPDGYTF.

This sequence joins TRBV4-2 and TRBJ2-3; 15 nucleotides align to TRBD2. Germline CDR1 and CDR2: LGHNA and YNFKEQ. The CDR3 loop spans 17 amino acids. The ends lost 9 bases at V and 2 bases at J; junction bases unmatched: 9. CDR3 in amino acids: CASSGLAGGGATDTQYF. The CDR3, as DNA: TGTGCCAGTTCGGGACTAGCGGGAGGAGGGGCCACAGATACGCAGTATTTT.